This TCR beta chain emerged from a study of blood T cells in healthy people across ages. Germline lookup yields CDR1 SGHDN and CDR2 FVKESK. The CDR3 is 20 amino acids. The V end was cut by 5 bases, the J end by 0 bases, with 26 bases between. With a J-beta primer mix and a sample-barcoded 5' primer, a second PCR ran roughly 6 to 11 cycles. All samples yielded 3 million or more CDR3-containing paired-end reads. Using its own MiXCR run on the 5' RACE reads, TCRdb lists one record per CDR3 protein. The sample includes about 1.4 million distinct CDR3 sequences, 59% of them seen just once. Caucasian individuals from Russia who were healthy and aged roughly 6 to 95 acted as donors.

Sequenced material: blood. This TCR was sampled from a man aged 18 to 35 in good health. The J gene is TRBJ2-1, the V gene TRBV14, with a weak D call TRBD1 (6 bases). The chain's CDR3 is CASSTVQGRVFVSSYNEQFF. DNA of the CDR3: TGTGCCAGCAGCACCGTACAGGGAAGGGTTTTTGTAAGCTCCTACAATGAGCAGTTCTTC.